The 10 T cell receptor beta chains listed next were all sequenced from one sample in a study of radiation and T cells in renal cell carcinoma. The time point here: blood 2 weeks post-SBRT. Specified treatment: 15 Gy SBRT to primary tumor, nephrectomy 4 weeks later. Profiled with immunoSEQ multiplex PCR; TCRdb holds only in-frame clones, not every one. Found here are under 150,000 clones, approximately 75% of them singletons; the top ten hold 1.5% to 2%. Sequencing used blood, obtained from a patient whose treatment included radiotherapy and nephrectomy. Every receptor here comes from a woman aged 55-69 years with renal cell carcinoma.

This chain connects TRBV6-5 to TRBJ1-2; D remains ambiguous. The V gene lost 6 bases and the J gene lost 4 bases, with 18 bases spanning the gap. The CDR3 is made up of 15 amino acids. Germline assignment: CDR1 MNHEY and CDR2 SVGAGI. CDR3 coding DNA: TGTGCCAGCAGAGTGGGCCAGGCTACTCTCTATGGCTACACCTTC. Translation gives CASRVGQATLYGYTF.

The rearrangement joins TRBV28 to TRBJ2-7, with no clear D. The V end lost 5 bases, the J end lost 2 bases, and 16 bases lay between the germline ends. Per the germline V gene, CDR1 is MDHEN and CDR2 is SYDVKM. The CDR3 contains 15 residues. CDR3 sequence (DNA): TGTGCCAGCAGTCGGACGCCCCAAAACGCCTACGAGCAGTACTTC. This translates into CASSRTPQNAYEQYF. The full variable domain, completed using reference TRBV28 and TRBJ2-7, is DVKVTQSSRYLVKRTGEKVFLECVQDMDHENMFWYRQDPGLGLRLIYFSYDVKMKEKGDIPEGYSVSREKKERFSLILESASTNQTSMYLCASSRTPQNAYEQYFGPGTRLTVT.

The V gene is TRBV30, the J gene TRBJ2-3; D is uncertain. Trimming cost V 1 base and J 6 bases, with 14 bases left between them. CDR1 and CDR2 (germline): GTSNPN, SVGIG (reference sequence). This CDR3 has 14 amino acids. CDR3 protein: CAWSGSKAFDTQYF. As DNA, the CDR3 is TGTGCCTGGAGTGGGTCGAAGGCGTTCGATACGCAGTATTTT.

The V call is TRBV7-9, the J call TRBJ1-6, with TRBD1 identical over 8 bases. The CDR3 consists of 18 residues. CDR1 and CDR2 from the germline V gene are SEHNR and FQNEAQ (reference sequence). The trim removed 4 bases at V and 3 bases at J, leaving 11 bases unmatched. The CDR3 region has the DNA TGTGCCAGCAGCTCCCCCTCTACACAGGGGGGCTATAATTCACCCCTCCACTTT. It codes for CASSSPSTQGGYNSPLHF.

By frequency in the sample, this clone is medium-sized. In DNA, the CDR3 is TGTGCCAGTAGTACTCCCGGGACAGGGACCTACGAGCAGTACTTC. This codes for CASSTPGTGTYEQYF. The rearrangement uses TRBV19 and TRBJ2-7; 9 nucleotides agree with TRBD1. The CDR3 extends over 15 amino acids. The V and J ends lost 4 bases and 2 bases, in that order; junction bases with no gene match: 6. From germline, CDR1 is LNHDA and CDR2 SQIVND (reference sequence).

This clone appeared a single time. This chain connects TRBV27 to TRBJ2-1, with 7 bases lining up with TRBD2. The CDR3 is made up of 15 amino acids. V was pared by 5 bases and J by 3 bases, with 7 bases of the junction left unmatched. Germline V gene data show CDR1 as MNHEY and CDR2 as SMNVEV (reference sequence). In nucleotides, the CDR3 is TGTGCCAGCAGTCCCGGGGTAGCGGGCTACAATGAGCAGTTCTTC. Translated: CASSPGVAGYNEQFF.

A word on this clone: A read error may account for a junction end that differs from germline. CDR3 residues: CASRLARGNTGELFF. Written as DNA, the CDR3 is TGTGCCAGCAGATTGGCCAGGGGGAACACCGGGGAGCTGTTTTTT. The chain uses TRBV5-4 and TRBJ2-2; D may be TRBD1 (6 bases). Germline values: CDR1 SGHNT, CDR2 YYREEE (reference sequence). This CDR3 contains 15 residues.

The chain has TRBV11-2 and TRBJ2-5; 9 bases match TRBD2. The CDR3 covers 14 residues. Germline V lookup: CDR1 SGHAT, CDR2 FQNNGV. V lost 5 bases to trimming and J lost 5 bases; unmatched junction nucleotides: 6. In DNA, the CDR3 is TGTGCCAGCAGCCTAACCGGGACTAGCGAGACCCAGTACTTC. Protein: CASSLTGTSETQYF.

CDR3 sequence (DNA): TGTGCCAGCAGTGTCCTTGGGCCTCAGCCCCAGCATTTT. Residues: CASSVLGPQPQHF. The chain has TRBV2 and TRBJ1-5; D ambiguous. The CDR3 consists of 13 residues. Germline CDR1 reads SNHLY; CDR2 reads FYNNEI. Between the trimmed V and J ends, which lost 4 bases and 6 bases, there was a span of 10 bases.

This clone was seen a few times. V and J are TRBV29-1 and TRBJ1-1; the D is unclear. The CDR3 is 13 residues long. V lost 4 bases and J lost 10, with 19 bases in between. Germline V gives CDR1 SQVTM, CDR2 ANQGSEA. CDR3 in amino acids: CSVVPRLSGGAFF. CDR3 DNA sequence: TGCAGCGTTGTTCCGCGGTTGAGCGGAGGAGCTTTCTTT.